This T cell receptor (beta chain) derives from a study of human T cells and chemical hapten exposure. Study-level points and caveats: Expanded TCRs were compared with controls, and the expanded TCRs formed significantly more large CDR3 similarity clusters.

As regards this clonotype: Antigen: not known.

Described time point: patch test 2, 6 weeks after DPC sensitization. Treatment described: therapeutic diphenylcyclopropenone sensitization with weekly scalp DPC. J lost 9 bases, V lost 6 bases, and 4 bases had no gene match. Per germline, CDR1 SNHLY and CDR2 FYNNEI. The CDR3 covers 13 residues. Source study methods: TCRs per sample had a median of approximately 100,000 and ranged from about 23,224 to 700,000. TCRdb fed the RACE reads into MiXCR, producing one record per CDR3 protein. What appears here as the V and J calls and clone size reflects TCRdb's work, not the paper's. The data contain roughly 54,000 distinct CDR3 sequences, around 10% of them singletons.

This sequence joins TRBV2 and TRBJ2-3; 12 bases fit TRBD1. Sample: whole blood, taken in connection with sensitization to the hapten diphenylcyclopropenone (DPC). The source of this sequence is a woman in her forties or fifties with alopecia areata. Some clones in this sample may be carry-over from other donors' samples. The CDR3 loop is CASRAGTGGTQYF. As DNA, the CDR3 is TGTGCCAGCAGGGCCGGGACAGGGGGCACGCAGTATTTT.